Reported below is one TCR beta chain. From germline, CDR1 is SGHAT and CDR2 FQNNGV. V gave up 7 bases and J gave up 6 bases, with 19 bases separating them. The CDR3 runs to 14 residues. The data were obtained in a study of blood T cell repertoires in COVID-19. Method: immunoSEQ multiplex PCR; TCRdb's copy keeps in-frame clones and lacks some. The profile shows some 200,000 clones, around 84% of them singletons. The V and J genes are TRBV11-2 and TRBJ2-7; D gene unclear. Material: peripheral blood. The receptor's source is a man between 50 and 59 years old with acute or convalescent COVID-19. For the CDR3, the DNA is TGTGCCAGCACCCCCGGCCACAGTGAGTCCGAGCAGTACTTC. This encodes CASTPGHSESEQYF.